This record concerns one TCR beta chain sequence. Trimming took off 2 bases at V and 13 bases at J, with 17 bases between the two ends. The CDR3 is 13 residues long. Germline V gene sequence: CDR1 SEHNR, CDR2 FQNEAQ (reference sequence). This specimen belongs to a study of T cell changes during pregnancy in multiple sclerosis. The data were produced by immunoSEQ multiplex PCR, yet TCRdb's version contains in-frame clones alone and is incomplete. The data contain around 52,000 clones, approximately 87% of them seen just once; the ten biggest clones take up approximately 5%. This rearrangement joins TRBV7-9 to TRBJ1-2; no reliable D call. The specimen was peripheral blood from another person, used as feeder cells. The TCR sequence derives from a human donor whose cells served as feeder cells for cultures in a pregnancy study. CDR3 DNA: TGTGCCAGCAGCTTACAAGGTCCGAGCGCAGTCACCTTC. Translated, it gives CASSLQGPSAVTF.